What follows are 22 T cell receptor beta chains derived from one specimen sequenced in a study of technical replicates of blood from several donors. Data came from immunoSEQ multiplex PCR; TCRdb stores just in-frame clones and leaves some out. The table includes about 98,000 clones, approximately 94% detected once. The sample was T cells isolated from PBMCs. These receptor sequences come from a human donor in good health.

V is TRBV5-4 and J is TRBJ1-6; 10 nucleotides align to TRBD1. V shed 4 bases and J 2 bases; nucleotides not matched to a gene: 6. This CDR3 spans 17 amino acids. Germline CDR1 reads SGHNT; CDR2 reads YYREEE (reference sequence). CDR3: CASSDRDRGAYNSPLHF. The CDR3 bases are TGTGCCAGCAGCGACCGGGACAGGGGTGCCTATAATTCACCCCTCCACTTT.

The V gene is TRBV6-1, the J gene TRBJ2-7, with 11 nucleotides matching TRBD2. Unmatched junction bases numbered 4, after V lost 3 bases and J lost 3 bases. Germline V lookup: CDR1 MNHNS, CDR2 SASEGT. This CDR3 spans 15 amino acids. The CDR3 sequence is CASSDGTSGVYEQYF. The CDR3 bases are TGTGCCAGCAGTGACGGGACTAGCGGCGTCTACGAGCAGTACTTC.

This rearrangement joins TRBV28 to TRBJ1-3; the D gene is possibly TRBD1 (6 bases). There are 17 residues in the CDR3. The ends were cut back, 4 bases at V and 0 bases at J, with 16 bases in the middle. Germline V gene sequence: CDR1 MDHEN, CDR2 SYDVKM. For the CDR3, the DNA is TGTGCCAGCAGTTCCGCCGACAGGCTATACTCTGGAAACACCATATATTTT. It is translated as CASSSADRLYSGNTIYF. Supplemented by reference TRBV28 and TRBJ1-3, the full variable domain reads DVKVTQSSRYLVKRTGEKVFLECVQDMDHENMFWYRQDPGLGLRLIYFSYDVKMKEKGDIPEGYSVSREKKERFSLILESASTNQTSMYLCASSSADRLYSGNTIYFGEGSWLTVV.

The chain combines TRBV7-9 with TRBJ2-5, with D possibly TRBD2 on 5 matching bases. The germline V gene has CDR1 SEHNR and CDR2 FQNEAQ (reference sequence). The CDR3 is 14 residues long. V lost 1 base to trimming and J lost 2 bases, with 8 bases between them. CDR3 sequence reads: CASSLDPGQETQYF. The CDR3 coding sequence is TGTGCCAGCAGCTTAGATCCGGGGCAAGAGACCCAGTACTTC.

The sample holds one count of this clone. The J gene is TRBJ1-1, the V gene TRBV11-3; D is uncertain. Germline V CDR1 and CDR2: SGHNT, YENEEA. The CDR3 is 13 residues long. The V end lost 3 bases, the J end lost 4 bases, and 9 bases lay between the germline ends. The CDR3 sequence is CASSFFSGTEAFF. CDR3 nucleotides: TGTGCCAGCAGCTTTTTTTCCGGCACTGAAGCTTTCTTT. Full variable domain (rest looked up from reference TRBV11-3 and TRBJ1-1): EAGVVQSPRYKIIEKKQPVAFWCNPISGHNTLYWYLQNLGQGPELLIRYENEEAVDDSQLPKDRFSAERLKGVDSTLKIQPAELGDSAVYLCASSFFSGTEAFFGQGTRLTVV.

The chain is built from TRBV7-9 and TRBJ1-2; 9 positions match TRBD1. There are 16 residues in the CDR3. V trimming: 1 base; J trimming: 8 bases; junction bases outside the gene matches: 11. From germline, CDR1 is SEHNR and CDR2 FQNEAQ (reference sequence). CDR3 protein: CASSLGPRDRDRGYTF. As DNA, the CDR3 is TGTGCCAGCAGCTTAGGCCCCCGGGACAGGGACCGCGGCTACACCTTC.

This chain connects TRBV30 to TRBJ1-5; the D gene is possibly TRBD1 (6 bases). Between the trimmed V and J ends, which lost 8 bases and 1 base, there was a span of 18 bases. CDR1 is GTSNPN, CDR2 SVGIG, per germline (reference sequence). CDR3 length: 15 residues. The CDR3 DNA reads TGTGCCGTTGGGACAAATTCTTTGAGCAATCAGCCCCAGCATTTT. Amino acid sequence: CAVGTNSLSNQPQHF.

CDR3 loop: CASSLKAGLSNQPQHF. The DNA for the CDR3 is TGTGCCAGCAGCTTGAAGGCAGGGCTTAGCAATCAGCCCCAGCATTTT. The chain uses TRBV5-6 and TRBJ1-5, with a weak D call TRBD1 (5 bases). This CDR3 has 16 amino acids. Germline lookup yields CDR1 SGHDT and CDR2 YYEEEE. The V end lost 1 base, the J end lost 0 bases, and 11 bases lay between the germline ends.

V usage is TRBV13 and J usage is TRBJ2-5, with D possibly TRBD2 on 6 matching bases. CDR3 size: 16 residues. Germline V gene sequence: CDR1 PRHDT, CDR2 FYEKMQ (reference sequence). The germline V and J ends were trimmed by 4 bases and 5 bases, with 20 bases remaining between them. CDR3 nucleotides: TGTGCCAGCAGCTCGCATCGGGGGAGGACCCCTGAGACCCAGTACTTC. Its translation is CASSSHRGRTPETQYF.

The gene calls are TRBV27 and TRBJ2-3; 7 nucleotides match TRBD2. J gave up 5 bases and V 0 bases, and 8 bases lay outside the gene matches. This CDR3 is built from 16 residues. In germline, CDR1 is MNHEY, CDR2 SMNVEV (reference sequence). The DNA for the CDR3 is TGTGCCAGCAGTTTATCGGGGGAGGGCCAGGGAGATACGCAGTATTTT. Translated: CASSLSGEGQGDTQYF.

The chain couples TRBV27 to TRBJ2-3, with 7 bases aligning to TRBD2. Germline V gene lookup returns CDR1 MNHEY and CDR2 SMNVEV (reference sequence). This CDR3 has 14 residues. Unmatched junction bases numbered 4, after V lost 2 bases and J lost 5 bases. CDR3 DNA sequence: TGTGCCAGCAGTTTAGCGGGAGCAGGAGATACGCAGTATTTT. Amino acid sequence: CASSLAGAGDTQYF.

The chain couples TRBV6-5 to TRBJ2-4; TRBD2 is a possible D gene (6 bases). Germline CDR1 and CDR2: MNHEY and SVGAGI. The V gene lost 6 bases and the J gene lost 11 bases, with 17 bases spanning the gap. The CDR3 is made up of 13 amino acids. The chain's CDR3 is CASSTGTARVQYF. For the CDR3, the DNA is TGTGCCAGCAGCACCGGGACTGCCCGGGTTCAGTACTTC.

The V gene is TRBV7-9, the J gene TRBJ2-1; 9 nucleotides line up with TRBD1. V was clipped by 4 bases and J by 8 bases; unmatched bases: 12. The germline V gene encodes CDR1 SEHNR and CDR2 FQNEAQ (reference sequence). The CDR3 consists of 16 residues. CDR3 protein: CASSSSRDRVFDEQFF. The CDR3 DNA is TGTGCCAGCAGCTCAAGCCGGGACAGGGTTTTTGATGAGCAGTTCTTC.

This CDR3 reads CASRTGAFEQYF. DNA for the CDR3: TGTGCCAGCAGGACGGGAGCATTCGAGCAGTACTTC. The genes are TRBV27 and TRBJ2-7; tentatively, D is TRBD2 (6 bases). Germline CDR1 MNHEY, CDR2 SMNVEV (reference sequence). The CDR3 is 12 residues long. V lost 6 bases and J lost 6, with 12 bases in between.

The CDR3 sequence: CASSLETGPVLFF. The DNA for the CDR3 is TGTGCCAGCAGCCTAGAGACAGGGCCGGTTCTATTTTTT. The chain employs TRBV5-8 and TRBJ1-4, with 7 nucleotides matching TRBD1. The CDR3 runs 13 residues. From germline, CDR1 is SGHTS and CDR2 YDEGEE. V lost 4 bases and J lost 17; bases outside the gene matches: 14.

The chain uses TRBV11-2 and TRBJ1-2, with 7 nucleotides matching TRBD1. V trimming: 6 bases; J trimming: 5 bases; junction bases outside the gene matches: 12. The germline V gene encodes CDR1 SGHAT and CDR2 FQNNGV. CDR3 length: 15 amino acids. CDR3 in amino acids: CASSPVRGTVYGYTF. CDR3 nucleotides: TGTGCCAGCAGTCCCGTCCGCGGGACAGTATATGGCTACACCTTC.

This CDR3 is CASSPGLAGPETQYF. CDR3 DNA: TGCGCCAGCAGTCCCGGACTAGCGGGACCGGAGACCCAGTACTTC. V usage is TRBV5-1 and J usage is TRBJ2-5; TRBD2 aligns across 12 bases. J gave up 5 bases and V 5 bases, and 7 bases lay outside the gene matches. Germline CDR1 and CDR2: SGHRS and YFSETQ. CDR3 size: 15 residues.

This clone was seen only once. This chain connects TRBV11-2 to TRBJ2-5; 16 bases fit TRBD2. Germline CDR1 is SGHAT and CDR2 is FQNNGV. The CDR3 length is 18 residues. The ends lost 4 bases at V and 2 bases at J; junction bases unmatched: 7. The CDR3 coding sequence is TGTGCCAGCAGCTCGGGACTAGCGGGGGGGAGACCACAAGAGACCCAGTACTTC. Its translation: CASSSGLAGGRPQETQYF.

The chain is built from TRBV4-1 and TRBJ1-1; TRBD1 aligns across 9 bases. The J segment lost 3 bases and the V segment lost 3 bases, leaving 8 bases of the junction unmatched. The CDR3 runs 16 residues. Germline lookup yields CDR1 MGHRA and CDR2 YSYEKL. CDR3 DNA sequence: TGCGCCAGCAGCCAGGGACAGGGTATAAGTGACACTGAAGCTTTCTTT. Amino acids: CASSQGQGISDTEAFF.

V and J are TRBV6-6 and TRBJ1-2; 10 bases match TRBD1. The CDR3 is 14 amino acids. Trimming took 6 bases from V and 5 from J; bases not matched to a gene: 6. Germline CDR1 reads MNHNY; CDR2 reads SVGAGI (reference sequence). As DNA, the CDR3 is TGTGCCAGCAGCCGACAGGGGGCTGGGTATGGCTACACCTTC. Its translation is CASSRQGAGYGYTF.

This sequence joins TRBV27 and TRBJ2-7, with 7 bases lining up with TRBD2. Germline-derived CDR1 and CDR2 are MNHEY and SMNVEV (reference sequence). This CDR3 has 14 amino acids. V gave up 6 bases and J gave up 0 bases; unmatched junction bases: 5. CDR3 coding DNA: TGTGCCAGCAGGACTAGCCTCAGCTCCTACGAGCAGTACTTC. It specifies CASRTSLSSYEQYF.

Here the CDR3 reads CASSPALPRGEQYF. The CDR3 coding sequence is TGTGCCAGCTCACCGGCGCTCCCTCGGGGCGAGCAGTACTTC. V usage is TRBV18 and J usage is TRBJ2-7, with D perhaps TRBD2 (5 bases). CDR1 and CDR2 (germline): KGHSH, LQKENI. The CDR3 spans 14 residues. Trimming took off 3 bases at V and 6 bases at J, with 15 bases between the two ends.